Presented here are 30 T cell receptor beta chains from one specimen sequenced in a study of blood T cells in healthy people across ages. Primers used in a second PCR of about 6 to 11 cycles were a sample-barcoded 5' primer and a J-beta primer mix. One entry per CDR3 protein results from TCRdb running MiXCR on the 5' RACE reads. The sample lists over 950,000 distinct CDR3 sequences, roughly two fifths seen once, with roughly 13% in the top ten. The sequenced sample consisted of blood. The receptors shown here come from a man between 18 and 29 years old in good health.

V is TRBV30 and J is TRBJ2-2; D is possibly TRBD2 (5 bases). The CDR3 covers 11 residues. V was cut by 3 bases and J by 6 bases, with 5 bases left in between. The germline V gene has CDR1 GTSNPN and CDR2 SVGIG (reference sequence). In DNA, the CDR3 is TGTGCCTGGAGGAGGGCCGGGGAGCTGTTTTTT. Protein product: CAWRRAGELFF.

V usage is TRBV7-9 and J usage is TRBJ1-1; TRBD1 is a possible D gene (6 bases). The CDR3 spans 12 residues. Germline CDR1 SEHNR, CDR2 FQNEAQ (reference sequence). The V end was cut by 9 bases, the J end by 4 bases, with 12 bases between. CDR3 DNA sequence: TGTGCCAGTAAAGGGGGGCCCACTGAAGCTTTCTTT. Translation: CASKGGPTEAFF.

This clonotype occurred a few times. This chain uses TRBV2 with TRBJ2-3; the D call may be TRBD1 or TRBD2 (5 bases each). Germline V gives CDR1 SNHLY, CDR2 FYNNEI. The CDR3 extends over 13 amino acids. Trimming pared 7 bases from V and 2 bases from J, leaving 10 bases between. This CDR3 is CASMGVNTDTQYF. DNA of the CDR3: TGTGCCAGCATGGGGGTCAACACAGATACGCAGTATTTT.

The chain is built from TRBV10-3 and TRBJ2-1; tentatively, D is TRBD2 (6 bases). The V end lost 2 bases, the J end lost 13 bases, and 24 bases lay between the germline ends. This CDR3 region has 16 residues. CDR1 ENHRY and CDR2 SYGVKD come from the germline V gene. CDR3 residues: CAISERQPGSHGGQFF. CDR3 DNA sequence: TGTGCCATCAGTGAGCGGCAACCCGGGTCGCACGGGGGACAGTTCTTC.

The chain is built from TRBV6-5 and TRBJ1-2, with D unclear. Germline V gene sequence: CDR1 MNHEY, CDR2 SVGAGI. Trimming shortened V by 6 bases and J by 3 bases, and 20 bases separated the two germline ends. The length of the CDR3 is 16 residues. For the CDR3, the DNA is TGTGCCAGCAGCCCGGTAGGGCAAGCGGCTTACTATGGCTACACCTTC. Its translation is CASSPVGQAAYYGYTF.

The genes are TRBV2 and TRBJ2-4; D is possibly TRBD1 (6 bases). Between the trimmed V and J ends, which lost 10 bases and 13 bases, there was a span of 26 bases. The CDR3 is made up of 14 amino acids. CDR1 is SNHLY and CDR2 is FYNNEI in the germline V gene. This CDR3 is CATADWDIYNEQYF. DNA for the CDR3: TGTGCCACCGCGGACTGGGACATCTACAATGAGCAGTACTTC.

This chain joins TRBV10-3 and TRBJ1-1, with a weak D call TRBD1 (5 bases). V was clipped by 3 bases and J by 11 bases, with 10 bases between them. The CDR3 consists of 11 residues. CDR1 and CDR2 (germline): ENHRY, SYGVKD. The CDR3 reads CAISEGALAFF. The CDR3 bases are TGTGCCATCAGTGAAGGGGCCCTGGCTTTCTTT.

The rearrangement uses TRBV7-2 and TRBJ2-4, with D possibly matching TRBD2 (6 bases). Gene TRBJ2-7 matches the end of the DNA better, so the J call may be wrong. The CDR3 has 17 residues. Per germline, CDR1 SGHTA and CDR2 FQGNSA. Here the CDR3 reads CASSLESGFSGRYEQYF. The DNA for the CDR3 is TGTGCCAGCAGCTTAGAGTCAGGATTTAGCGGTCGGTACGAGCAGTACTTC.

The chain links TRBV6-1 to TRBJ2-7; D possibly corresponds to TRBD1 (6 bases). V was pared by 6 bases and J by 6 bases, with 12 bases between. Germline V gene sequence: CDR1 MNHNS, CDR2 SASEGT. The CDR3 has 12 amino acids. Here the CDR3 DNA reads TGTGCCAGCAGCGTTGGACAGTTCGAGCAGTACTTC. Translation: CASSVGQFEQYF.

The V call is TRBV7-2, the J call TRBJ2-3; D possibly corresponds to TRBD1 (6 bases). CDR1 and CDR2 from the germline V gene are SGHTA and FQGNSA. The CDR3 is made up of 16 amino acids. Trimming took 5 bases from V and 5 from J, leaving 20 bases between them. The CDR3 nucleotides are TGTGCCAGCAGCAGAACCGGGACCATAGGGGGAGATACGCAGTATTTT. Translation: CASSRTGTIGGDTQYF.

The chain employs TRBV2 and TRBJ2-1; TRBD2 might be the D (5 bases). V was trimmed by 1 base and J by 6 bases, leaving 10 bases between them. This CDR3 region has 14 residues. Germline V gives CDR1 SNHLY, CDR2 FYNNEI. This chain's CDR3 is CASSEVSLANEQFF. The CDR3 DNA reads TGTGCCAGCAGTGAAGTATCGCTAGCCAATGAGCAGTTCTTC.

In DNA, the CDR3 is TGCGCCAGCAGCCAAGATTTAGGGGCCAGCGAGCAGTACTTC. Translating gives CASSQDLGASEQYF. The chain joins TRBV4-3 to TRBJ2-7, with a tentative D call TRBD1 (5 bases). Between the trimmed V and J ends, which lost 0 bases and 6 bases, there was a span of 12 bases. This CDR3 is 14 amino acids long. Germline V gene data show CDR1 as LGHNA and CDR2 as YSLEER.

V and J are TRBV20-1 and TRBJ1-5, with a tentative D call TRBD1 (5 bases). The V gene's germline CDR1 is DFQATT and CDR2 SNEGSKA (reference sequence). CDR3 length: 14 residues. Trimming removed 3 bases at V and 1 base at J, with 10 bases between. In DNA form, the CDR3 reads TGCAGTGCTAGGACGGGGGTGAGCAATCAGCCCCAGCATTTT. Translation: CSARTGVSNQPQHF.

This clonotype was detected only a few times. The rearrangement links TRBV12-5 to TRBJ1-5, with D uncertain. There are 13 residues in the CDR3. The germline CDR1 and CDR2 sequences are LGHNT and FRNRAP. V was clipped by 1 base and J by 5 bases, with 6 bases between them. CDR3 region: CASGLGPDQPQHF. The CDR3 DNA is TGTGCTAGTGGTTTGGGACCTGATCAGCCCCAGCATTTT.

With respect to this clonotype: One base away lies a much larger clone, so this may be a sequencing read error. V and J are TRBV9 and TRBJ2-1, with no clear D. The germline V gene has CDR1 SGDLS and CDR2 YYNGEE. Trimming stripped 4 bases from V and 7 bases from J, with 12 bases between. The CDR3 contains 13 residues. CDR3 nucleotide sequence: TGTGCCAGCAGCCCCTCCCCCGATAATGAGCAGTTCTTC. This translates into CASSPSPDNEQFF.

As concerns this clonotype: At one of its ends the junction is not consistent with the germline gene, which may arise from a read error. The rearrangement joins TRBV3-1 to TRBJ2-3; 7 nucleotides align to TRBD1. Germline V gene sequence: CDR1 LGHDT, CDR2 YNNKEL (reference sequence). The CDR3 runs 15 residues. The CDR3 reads CPSSQEGGSTDTQYF. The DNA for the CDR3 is TGTCCCAGCAGCCAAGAAGGGGGCAGCACAGATACGCAGTATTTT.

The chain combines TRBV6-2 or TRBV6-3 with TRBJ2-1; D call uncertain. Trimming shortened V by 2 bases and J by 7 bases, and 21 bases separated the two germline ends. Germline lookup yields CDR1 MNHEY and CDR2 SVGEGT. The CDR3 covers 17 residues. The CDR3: CASSYLVGHPTANEQFF. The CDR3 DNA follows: TGTGCCAGCAGTTACCTCGTCGGTCACCCGACGGCTAATGAGCAGTTCTTC.

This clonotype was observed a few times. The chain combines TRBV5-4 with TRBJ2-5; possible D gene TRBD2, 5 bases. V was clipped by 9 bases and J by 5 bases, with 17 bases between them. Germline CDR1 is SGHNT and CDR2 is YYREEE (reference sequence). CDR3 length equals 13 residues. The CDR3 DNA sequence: TGTGCCACCCAGCAAAGTAGAGGGGAGACCCAGTACTTC. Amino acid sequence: CATQQSRGETQYF.

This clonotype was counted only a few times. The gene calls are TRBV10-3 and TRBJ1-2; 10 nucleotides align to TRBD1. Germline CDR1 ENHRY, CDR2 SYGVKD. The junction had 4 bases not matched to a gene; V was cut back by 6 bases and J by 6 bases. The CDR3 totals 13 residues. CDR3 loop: CAISRDRGNGYTF. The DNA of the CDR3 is TGTGCCATCAGCCGGGACAGGGGAAATGGCTACACCTTC.

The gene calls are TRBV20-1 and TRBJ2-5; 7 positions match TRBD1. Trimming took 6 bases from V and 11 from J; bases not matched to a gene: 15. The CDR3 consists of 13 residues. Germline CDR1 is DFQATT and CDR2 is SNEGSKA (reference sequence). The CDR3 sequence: CSAPLGTVSEQYF. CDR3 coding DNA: TGCAGTGCCCCACTCGGGACAGTCAGTGAGCAGTACTTC.

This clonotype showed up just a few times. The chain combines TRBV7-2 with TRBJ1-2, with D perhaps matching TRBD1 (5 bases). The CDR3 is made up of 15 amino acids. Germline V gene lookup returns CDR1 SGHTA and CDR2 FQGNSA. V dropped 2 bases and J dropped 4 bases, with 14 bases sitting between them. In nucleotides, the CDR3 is TGTGCCAGCAGCTTACAGACAGAAGGAGGCTATGGCTACACCTTC. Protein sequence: CASSLQTEGGYGYTF.

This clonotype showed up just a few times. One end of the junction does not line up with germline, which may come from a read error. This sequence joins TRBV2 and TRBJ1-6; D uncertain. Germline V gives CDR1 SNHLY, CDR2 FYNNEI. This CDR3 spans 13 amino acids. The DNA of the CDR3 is TGTGCCAGCAGTCAAGCCTATAATTCACCCCTCCACTTT. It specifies CASSQAYNSPLHF.

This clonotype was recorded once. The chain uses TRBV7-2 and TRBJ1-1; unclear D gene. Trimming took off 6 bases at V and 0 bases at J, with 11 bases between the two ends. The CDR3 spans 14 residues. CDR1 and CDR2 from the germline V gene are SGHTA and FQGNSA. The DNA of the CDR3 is TGTGCCAGCAGTAATTTGGGGATGAACACTGAAGCTTTCTTT. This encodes CASSNLGMNTEAFF.

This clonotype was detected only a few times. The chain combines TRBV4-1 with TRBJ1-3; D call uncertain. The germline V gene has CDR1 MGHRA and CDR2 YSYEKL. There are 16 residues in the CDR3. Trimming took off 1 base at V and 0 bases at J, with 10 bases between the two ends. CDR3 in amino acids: CASSQVEFGSGNTIYF. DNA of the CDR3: TGCGCCAGCAGCCAAGTAGAATTCGGCTCTGGAAACACCATATATTTT.

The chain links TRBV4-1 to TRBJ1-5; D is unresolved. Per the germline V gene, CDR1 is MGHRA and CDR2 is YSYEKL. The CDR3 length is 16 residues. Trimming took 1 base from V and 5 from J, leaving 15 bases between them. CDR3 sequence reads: CASSQGEGFRDQPQHF. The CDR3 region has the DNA TGCGCCAGCAGCCAAGGGGAGGGCTTTCGTGATCAGCCCCAGCATTTT.

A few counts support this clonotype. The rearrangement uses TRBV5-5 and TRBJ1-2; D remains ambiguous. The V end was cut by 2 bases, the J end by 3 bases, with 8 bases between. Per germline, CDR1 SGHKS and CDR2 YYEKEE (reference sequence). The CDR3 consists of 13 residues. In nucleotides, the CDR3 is TGTGCCAGCAGCTTAGGTTTCCACTATGGCTACACCTTC. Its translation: CASSLGFHYGYTF.

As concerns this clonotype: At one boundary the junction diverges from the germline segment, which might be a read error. The CDR3 spells CSVPKGSSSYNKQFF. CDR3 DNA: TGCAGCGTTCCCAAAGGATCGTCCTCCTACAATAAGCAGTTCTTC. The J gene is TRBJ2-1, the V gene TRBV29-1; no definite D call. There are 15 residues in the CDR3. Germline CDR1 SQVTM, CDR2 ANQGSEA.

The DNA for the CDR3 is TGCGCCAGCAGCCCCGTCGGACAGCGTAGCACAGATACGCAGTATTTT. It codes for CASSPVGQRSTDTQYF. J is TRBJ2-3 and V is TRBV5-1; D might be TRBD1 (6 bases). The V gene lost 4 bases and the J gene lost 0 bases, with 15 bases spanning the gap. The germline gives CDR1 SGHRS, CDR2 YFSETQ. The CDR3 totals 16 residues.

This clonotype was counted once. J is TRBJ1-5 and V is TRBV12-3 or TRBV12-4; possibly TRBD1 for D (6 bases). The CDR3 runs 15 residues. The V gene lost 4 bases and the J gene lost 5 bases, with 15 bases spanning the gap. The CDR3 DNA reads TGTGCCAGCAGTTATACAGGGCTCGGGGATCAGCCCCAGCATTTT. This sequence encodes CASSYTGLGDQPQHF.

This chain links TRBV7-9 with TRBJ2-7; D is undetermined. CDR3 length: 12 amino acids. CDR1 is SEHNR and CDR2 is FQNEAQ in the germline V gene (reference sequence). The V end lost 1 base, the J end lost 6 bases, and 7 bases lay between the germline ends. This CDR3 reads CASSLGALEQYF. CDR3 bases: TGTGCCAGCAGCTTAGGAGCGCTCGAGCAGTACTTC.